The 32 T cell receptor beta chains given below trace back to one sample, sequenced in a study of cytomegalovirus exposure and HLA in healthy donors. Use of 60 Vbeta and 13 Jbeta primers characterized the PCR. Clones were read by immunoSEQ multiplex PCR, and TCRdb kept only the in-frame ones, dropping some. The repertoire has over 150,000 clones, roughly four fifths of them found once; the top ten carry 1.9%. The specimen was PBMCs. Receptors were obtained from a woman in her late teens or twenties in good health and CMV-seronegative.

There are a few counts of this clone. The chain links TRBV28 to TRBJ2-1; 8 bases map to TRBD2. CDR1 MDHEN and CDR2 SYDVKM come from the germline V gene. V was pared by 6 bases and J by 3 bases, with 7 bases of the junction left unmatched. CDR3 length equals 15 residues. The DNA for the CDR3 is TGTGCCAGCAGGAGAGCGGGAGTCGGCTACAATGAGCAGTTCTTC. Its translation: CASRRAGVGYNEQFF. The full variable domain, with the rest looked up from reference TRBV28 and TRBJ2-1, is DVKVTQSSRYLVKRTGEKVFLECVQDMDHENMFWYRQDPGLGLRLIYFSYDVKMKEKGDIPEGYSVSREKKERFSLILESASTNQTSMYLCASRRAGVGYNEQFFGPGTRLTVL.

This chain joins TRBV6-1 and TRBJ2-2; possibly TRBD1 for D (6 bases). V was clipped by 3 bases and J by 6 bases, with 17 bases between them. CDR3 length equals 16 residues. Germline V CDR1 and CDR2: MNHNS, SASEGT. The CDR3 nucleotides read TGTGCCAGCAGTGATCGTAAGGGGGTGGGTCCCGGGGAGCTGTTTTTT. Protein: CASSDRKGVGPGELFF.

The CDR3 reads CASSSQTGPTYGYTF. DNA of the CDR3: TGCGCCAGCAGCTCTCAGACAGGGCCAACTTATGGCTACACCTTC. The chain couples TRBV5-1 to TRBJ1-2, with TRBD1 matching over 7 bases. Germline V CDR1 and CDR2: SGHRS, YFSETQ. J gave up 5 bases and V 3 bases, and 10 bases lay outside the gene matches. The CDR3 has 15 residues.

This sequence joins TRBV5-4 and TRBJ2-1; D is unresolved. CDR1 is SGHNT, CDR2 YYREEE, per germline (reference sequence). The CDR3 has 14 residues. V gave up 1 base and J gave up 12 bases, with 17 bases separating them. CDR3 sequence: CASSLPGSSIGQFF. DNA of the CDR3: TGTGCCAGCAGCTTGCCGGGTTCCTCGATTGGGCAGTTCTTC. Variable domain in full (rest from reference TRBV5-4 and TRBJ2-1): ETGVTQSPTHLIKTRGQQVTLRCSSQSGHNTVSWYQQALGQGPQFIFQYYREEENGRGNFPPRFSGLQFPNYSSELNVNALELDDSALYLCASSLPGSSIGQFFGPGTRLTVL.

The CDR3 DNA reads as TGTGCCAGCAGCTTGGACATCAGAGGCCGGGGCTACACCTTC. Its translation is CASSLDIRGRGYTF. The chain joins TRBV5-4 to TRBJ1-2; D uncertain. CDR3 size: 14 residues. Germline CDR1 SGHNT, CDR2 YYREEE (reference sequence). Trimming removed 0 bases at V and 8 bases at J, with 14 bases between.

The CDR3 spells CASSLRGRSKNIQYF. The DNA for the CDR3 is TGTGCCAGCAGCTTAAGGGGGCGTAGCAAAAACATTCAGTACTTC. The chain uses TRBV7-2 and TRBJ2-4; TRBD1 agrees at 7 bases. V lost 2 bases to trimming and J lost 3 bases; unmatched junction nucleotides: 4. This CDR3 has 15 residues. Germline V gives CDR1 SGHTA, CDR2 FQGNSA.

V and J are TRBV10-2 and TRBJ1-2, with D unclear. The germline CDR1 and CDR2 sequences are WSHSY and SAAADI. V lost 5 bases, J lost 6 bases, and 10 bases lay in between. This CDR3 has 12 amino acids. Written as DNA, the CDR3 is TGCGCCAGCAGTAGAGACGGGAATGGCTACACCTTC. Encoded protein: CASSRDGNGYTF.

The CDR3 loop reads CASSSFTTGPEQYF. As DNA, the CDR3 is TGTGCCAGCAGCTCATTCACCACAGGGCCTGAGCAGTACTTC. The V gene is TRBV7-9, the J gene TRBJ2-7, with D possibly being TRBD1 (6 bases). The germline V gene has CDR1 SEHNR and CDR2 FQNEAQ (reference sequence). The V and J ends lost 4 bases and 7 bases respectively, with 17 bases between them. This CDR3 comprises 14 residues.

The genes are TRBV5-5 and TRBJ2-7; 11 bases match TRBD1. The V gene's germline CDR1 is SGHKS and CDR2 YYEKEE (reference sequence). There are 14 residues in the CDR3. V was pared by 0 bases and J by 6 bases, with 2 bases of the junction left unmatched. CDR3 bases: TGTGCCAGCAGCTTGGGGGGGACAGGGGGCGAGCAGTACTTC. Protein: CASSLGGTGGEQYF.

This chain links TRBV5-1 with TRBJ1-1; D gene ambiguous. V lost 0 bases, J lost 7 bases, and 13 bases lay in between. CDR1 is SGHRS and CDR2 is YFSETQ in the germline V gene. The CDR3 is made up of 14 amino acids. CDR3 residues: CASSLAGFDGEAFF. The CDR3 coding sequence is TGCGCCAGCAGCTTGGCCGGGTTTGACGGTGAAGCTTTCTTT.

This clone was recorded only once. This sequence joins TRBV5-1 and TRBJ1-1; D is perhaps TRBD1 (5 bases). Trimming removed 4 bases from V and 4 bases from J, with 14 bases in between. The CDR3 is made up of 14 amino acids. Germline CDR1 reads SGHRS; CDR2 reads YFSETQ. The CDR3 nucleotides are TGCGCCAGCAGCCCGGTCGGGGGGACCACTGAAGCTTTCTTT. Encoded protein: CASSPVGGTTEAFF.

V is TRBV18 and J is TRBJ1-1; perhaps TRBD1 as D (6 bases). This CDR3 has 15 amino acids. Trimming pared 2 bases from V and 4 bases from J, leaving 14 bases between. Germline assignment: CDR1 KGHSH and CDR2 LQKENI. Written as DNA, the CDR3 is TGTGCCAGCTCACCATACAGGGACGAGCGCACTGAAGCTTTCTTT. It is translated as CASSPYRDERTEAFF.

The V gene is TRBV4-2, the J gene TRBJ2-5, with TRBD2 identical over 12 bases. The junction had 5 bases not matched to a gene; V was cut back by 6 bases and J by 0 bases. CDR1 and CDR2 (germline): LGHNA, YNFKEQ. The CDR3 length is 16 residues. The CDR3 spells CASSRTSGENQETQYF. The CDR3 DNA reads as TGTGCCAGCAGTAGGACTAGCGGGGAAAACCAAGAGACCCAGTACTTC.

The J gene is TRBJ2-2, the V gene TRBV9, with TRBD2 matching over 11 bases. The CDR3 totals 17 residues. The J segment lost 4 bases and the V segment lost 2 bases, leaving 7 bases of the junction unmatched. Germline V lookup: CDR1 SGDLS, CDR2 YYNGEE. CDR3 region: CASSVGGLAGGTGELFF. The DNA of the CDR3 is TGTGCCAGCAGCGTGGGGGGGCTAGCGGGAGGCACCGGGGAGCTGTTTTTT.

This clone was detected a few times. The rearrangement uses TRBV2 and TRBJ2-1, with a tentative D call TRBD1 (7 bases). From germline, CDR1 is SNHLY and CDR2 FYNNEI. This CDR3 region has 16 residues. The V end was cut by 6 bases, the J end by 6 bases, with 21 bases between. For the CDR3, the DNA is TGTGCCAGCAGGAGGGCCGGGGGACAGTTGAGCAATGAGCAGTTCTTC. Translating it yields CASRRAGGQLSNEQFF.

The V and J genes are TRBV18 and TRBJ2-5; 8 positions match TRBD2. Per the germline V gene, CDR1 is KGHSH and CDR2 is LQKENI. The CDR3 runs 15 residues. The V segment lost 2 bases and the J segment 7 bases; nucleotides outside the gene matches: 9. CDR3 protein: CASSPEVAGWTTQYF. The CDR3 DNA follows: TGTGCCAGCTCACCAGAGGTAGCGGGATGGACGACCCAGTACTTC. Using reference TRBV18 and TRBJ2-5 for the parts outside the CDR3, the full variable domain is NAGVMQNPRHLVRRRGQEARLRCSPMKGHSHVYWYRQLPEEGLKFMVYLQKENIIDESGMPKERFSAEFPKEGPSILRIQQVVRGDSAAYFCASSPEVAGWTTQYFGPGTRLLVL.

This chain links TRBV6-5 with TRBJ2-7, with D perhaps TRBD2 (5 bases). Trimming removed 2 bases from V and 7 bases from J, with 12 bases in between. Germline CDR1 and CDR2: MNHEY and SVGAGI. CDR3 length: 13 amino acids. CDR3 residues: CASSYEGLGEQYF. The CDR3 DNA sequence: TGTGCCAGCAGTTACGAGGGTTTGGGGGAGCAGTACTTC.

This clone appeared a few times. The CDR3 sequence is CASRTEAAKNIQYF. The CDR3 coding sequence is TGTGCCAGTCGGACAGAAGCCGCCAAAAACATTCAGTACTTC. The chain is built from TRBV28 and TRBJ2-4; possible D gene TRBD1, 6 bases. The CDR3 spans 14 residues. V was shortened by 9 bases and J by 1 base, with 13 bases between the two germline ends. Germline CDR1 reads MDHEN; CDR2 reads SYDVKM.

The chain couples TRBV7-9 to TRBJ2-5; 7 bases map to TRBD1. Trimming took 4 bases from V and 1 from J; bases not matched to a gene: 3. Germline lookup yields CDR1 SEHNR and CDR2 FQNEAQ (reference sequence). The CDR3 has 14 amino acids. In DNA, the CDR3 is TGTGCCAGCAGCTCGACAGGGACCCAAGAGACCCAGTACTTC. Protein product: CASSSTGTQETQYF.

This chain uses TRBV2 with TRBJ1-2; D might be TRBD1 (5 bases). Between the trimmed V and J ends, which lost 6 bases and 8 bases, there was a span of 19 bases. CDR1 and CDR2 from the germline V gene are SNHLY and FYNNEI. This CDR3 region has 14 residues. The CDR3 spells CASRTLDNPRGYTF. The CDR3 DNA is TGTGCCAGCAGAACCCTGGACAACCCTCGGGGCTACACCTTC.

V gene TRBV2 combines with J gene TRBJ1-5; 7 nucleotides agree with TRBD1. V was clipped by 4 bases and J by 6 bases; unmatched bases: 6. The CDR3 extends over 14 amino acids. Germline V gene sequence: CDR1 SNHLY, CDR2 FYNNEI. The CDR3 region has the DNA TGTGCCAGCAGTGCCGAGACAGGGAGTCAGCCCCAGCATTTT. Translating it yields CASSAETGSQPQHF.

The genes are TRBV5-6 and TRBJ1-2; perhaps TRBD1 as D (6 bases). V lost 5 bases to trimming and J lost 6 bases, with 23 bases between them. The germline gives CDR1 SGHDT, CDR2 YYEEEE. This CDR3 contains 16 residues. DNA of the CDR3: TGTGCCAGCAGACCCAGGACAGTGCGCAATTACGATGGCTACACCTTC. As protein: CASRPRTVRNYDGYTF.

V and J are TRBV5-5 and TRBJ2-5; 8 nucleotides line up with TRBD1. The CDR3 extends over 16 amino acids. J gave up 1 base and V 4 bases, and 9 bases lay outside the gene matches. Per the germline V gene, CDR1 is SGHKS and CDR2 is YYEKEE (reference sequence). As DNA, the CDR3 is TGTGCCAGCAGCCCAGGACAGGGCTTTTTCCAAGAGACCCAGTACTTC. As protein: CASSPGQGFFQETQYF.

V usage is TRBV6-1 and J usage is TRBJ2-6; the D is unclear. The CDR3 sequence is 14 residues long. The germline V gene has CDR1 MNHNS and CDR2 SASEGT. V dropped 4 bases and J dropped 0 bases, with 4 bases sitting between them. The CDR3 bases are TGTGCCAGCAGTGTCTACTCTGGGGCCAACGTCCTGACTTTC. Protein sequence: CASSVYSGANVLTF.

This chain uses TRBV27 with TRBJ2-3; no clear D gene. Trimming took 0 bases from V and 2 from J, leaving 9 bases between them. CDR1 MNHEY and CDR2 SMNVEV come from the germline V gene (reference sequence). CDR3 length: 15 amino acids. The CDR3 coding sequence is TGTGCCAGCAGTTTATCTTACCCTAACACAGATACGCAGTATTTT. This sequence encodes CASSLSYPNTDTQYF.

In DNA form, the CDR3 reads TGTGCCAGCAGCTTATCCGGAAACATTCAGTACTTC. Translating gives CASSLSGNIQYF. This sequence joins TRBV7-3 and TRBJ2-4; D is unclear. Deletions cut 2 bases from V and 6 bases from J, with 5 bases between. CDR1 SGHTA and CDR2 FQGTGA come from the germline V gene. There are 12 residues in the CDR3. The complete variable domain, with remaining parts taken from reference TRBV7-3 and TRBJ2-4, reads GAGVSQTPSNKVTEKGKYVELRCDPISGHTALYWYRQSLGQGPEFLIYFQGTGAADDSGLPNDRFFAVRPEGSVSTLKIQRTERGDSAVYLCASSLSGNIQYFGAGTRLSVL.

The rearrangement joins TRBV11-2 to TRBJ2-1; the D gene is possibly TRBD2 (6 bases). In germline, CDR1 is SGHAT, CDR2 FQNNGV. V was shortened by 4 bases and J by 6 bases, with 19 bases between the two germline ends. This CDR3 is built from 16 residues. The CDR3 DNA follows: TGTGCCAGCAGCTCCCGCCGGGCGGGGTGGTCCAATGAGCAGTTCTTC. Translation gives CASSSRRAGWSNEQFF.

The J gene is TRBJ1-1, the V gene TRBV5-1, with TRBD1 matching over 7 bases. The CDR3 has 16 amino acids. V gave up 0 bases and J gave up 4 bases; unmatched junction bases: 9. CDR1 and CDR2 (germline): SGHRS, YFSETQ. The CDR3, as DNA: TGCGCCAGCAGCTTGGGGAACAGGGGTTTAGGCACTGAAGCTTTCTTT. It codes for CASSLGNRGLGTEAFF.

The CDR3 sequence: CASSPGQGYEKLFF. In DNA, the CDR3 is TGTGCCAGCAGCCCCGGACAGGGGTACGAAAAACTGTTTTTT. The chain recombines TRBV7-2 with TRBJ1-4, with TRBD1 matching 9 bases. The CDR3 consists of 14 residues. Germline-derived CDR1 and CDR2 are SGHTA and FQGNSA. The V gene end was trimmed by 5 bases and the J gene end by 8 bases; junction bases not matched to a gene: 6.

This clone was detected once. This chain joins TRBV9 and TRBJ1-2; 9 positions agree with TRBD1. J was trimmed by 7 bases and V by 3 bases; bases with no gene match: 13. The CDR3 runs 16 residues. The germline CDR1 and CDR2 sequences are SGDLS and YYNGEE. DNA of the CDR3: TGTGCCAGCAGCGCAGGGGACAGGGCGCCTTTCGGTGGCTACACCTTC. Its translation is CASSAGDRAPFGGYTF.

The chain has TRBV5-5 and TRBJ2-4, with 9 bases fitting TRBD1. This CDR3 contains 15 residues. With V trimmed by 4 bases and J by 8 bases, 10 bases remained unmatched. In germline, CDR1 is SGHKS, CDR2 YYEKEE (reference sequence). The CDR3 nucleotides read TGTGCCAGCAGCCCTTCGGGACAGGGTGACTACATTCAGTACTTC. This translates into CASSPSGQGDYIQYF.

The chain couples TRBV18 to TRBJ1-1, with D perhaps TRBD1 (6 bases). V lost 3 bases, J lost 2 bases, and 13 bases lay in between. Per the germline V gene, CDR1 is KGHSH and CDR2 is LQKENI. This CDR3 comprises 15 residues. The DNA of the CDR3 is TGTGCCAGCTCACCCAGCCCGGGACAAAACACTGAAGCTTTCTTT. This encodes CASSPSPGQNTEAFF.